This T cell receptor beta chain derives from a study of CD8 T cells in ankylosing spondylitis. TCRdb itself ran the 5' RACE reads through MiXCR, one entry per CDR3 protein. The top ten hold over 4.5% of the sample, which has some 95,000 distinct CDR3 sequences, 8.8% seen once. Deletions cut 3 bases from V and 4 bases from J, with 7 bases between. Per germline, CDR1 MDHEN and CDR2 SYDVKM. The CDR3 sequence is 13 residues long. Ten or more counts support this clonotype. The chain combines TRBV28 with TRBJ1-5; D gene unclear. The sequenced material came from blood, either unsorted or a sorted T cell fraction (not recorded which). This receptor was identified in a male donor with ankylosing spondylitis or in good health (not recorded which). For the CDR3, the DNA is TGTGCCAGCAGTTTCAACTTAAATCAGCCCCAGCATTTT. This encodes CASSFNLNQPQHF.